This T cell receptor beta chain was found in a study of control samples from healthy donors and cancer patients. Generated by immunoSEQ multiplex PCR, the TCRdb table keeps only in-frame clones and is missing some. The table lists 130,000 or so clones, more than 70% of them singletons. Sequencing was performed on blood. The source of this sequence is a man in his sixties in good health.

The CDR3 bases are TGTGCCAGCAGAGGCGGGGGGTCTCTCGAGCAGTACTTC. It is translated as CASRGGGSLEQYF. V gene TRBV6-5 combines with J gene TRBJ2-7; 8 bases match TRBD2. The ends lost 6 bases at V and 6 bases at J; junction bases unmatched: 7. This CDR3 is built from 13 residues. The germline CDR1 and CDR2 sequences are MNHEY and SVGAGI.